Listed below are T cell receptor beta chains from one sample, sequenced in a study of blood T cell repertoires in COVID-19. Using immunoSEQ multiplex PCR, the repertoire was profiled, and TCRdb retains in-frame clones only, with some absent. Found here are fewer than 450,000 clones, approximately 90% of them singletons; the top ten hold 1.2%. The sample taken for sequencing was PBMCs or T cells enriched from blood (not recorded which). These receptors all stem from a woman aged 18-29 years who had recovered from COVID-19. CDR3s include the opening cysteine and the closing phenylalanine or tryptophan. A D gene is named only where the DNA matches it firmly. The listing skips clone size in some rows; elsewhere it reads once, few, many or a size class.

clone_size d_call j_call v_call cdr3_nt cdr3_aa
once - TRBJ1-2 TRBV6-6 TGTGCCAGCAGTGGGACTGCCCGAGGGGCCGGGGATGGCTACACCTTC CASSGTARGAGDGYTF
once - TRBJ1-3 TRBV11-3 TGTGCCAGCAGCACTGCAGGGAATGGAAACACCATATATTTT CASSTAGNGNTIYF
- - TRBJ1-5 TRBV19 TGTGCCAGTAGTATTGTCCAGAGCAATCAGCCCCAGCATTTT CASSIVQSNQPQHF
- TRBD1 TRBJ1-1 TRBV2 TGTGCCAGCAGCCCTACAGGGGGCAGAATTGAAGCTTTCTTT CASSPTGGRIEAFF
- - TRBJ1-3 TRBV10-1 TGCGCCAGCAGTCTAGGACTCTCTGGAAACACCATATATTTT CASSLGLSGNTIYF
- - TRBJ1-5 TRBV5-3 TGTGCCAGAAGTCTCACGAGGTTTGAGGATAGCAATCAGCCCCAGCATTTT CARSLTRFEDSNQPQHF
- - TRBJ1-1 TRBV4-1 TGCGCCAGCAGCCAAGCGGCAGTGCCTAGGACTGAAGCTTTCTTT CASSQAAVPRTEAFF
- TRBD1 TRBJ2-7 TRBV3-1/TRBV3-2 TGTGCCAGCAGCCAAGGGACAGGGAGCTCCTACGAGCAGTACTTC CASSQGTGSSYEQYF
once - TRBJ1-3 TRBV7-9 TGTGCCAGCAGCCTACTCCCGGGAAGGAGCCTATCTGGAAACACCATATATTTT CASSLLPGRSLSGNTIYF
- TRBD1 TRBJ1-1 TRBV7-2 TGTGCCTCGAGGGGACAGCCTAACACTGAAGCTTTCTTT CASRGQPNTEAFF
- - TRBJ2-5 TRBV2 TGTGCCAGCAGTCCCCAGGGGTCTACCCAAGAGACCCAGTACTTC CASSPQGSTQETQYF
once TRBD2 TRBJ2-7 TRBV7-9 TGTGCCAGCAGCTTGGGACTAGCGGGGGGGCCGTCGTCCTACGAGCAGTACTTC CASSLGLAGGPSSYEQYF
- TRBD1 TRBJ2-7 TRBV6-1 TGTGCCAGCAGTGAAGCGGACAGGGCCCAGCAGTACTTC CASSEADRAQQYF
- TRBD1 TRBJ2-5 TRBV9 TGTGCCAGCAGCGTGTATGAGACAGGGGTTTCCGAGACCCAGTACTTC CASSVYETGVSETQYF
- TRBD1 TRBJ1-1 TRBV15 TGTGCCACTGCGGGACAGCTGAACACTGAAGCTTTCTTT CATAGQLNTEAFF
- TRBD1 TRBJ1-5 TRBV24-1 TGTGCCACCAGCGACACACCGGGACAGGGATTTCAGCCCCAGCATTTT CATSDTPGQGFQPQHF
- TRBD1 TRBJ2-7 TRBV7-9 TGTGCCAGCAGCCGGTCGACAGGGGGAGCCTACGAGCAGTACTTC CASSRSTGGAYEQYF
- TRBD1 TRBJ2-7 TRBV5-1 TGCGCCAGCAGGCCCGACAGGGGGTGGTCCTACGAGCAGTACTTC CASRPDRGWSYEQYF
once TRBD1 TRBJ2-7 TRBV5-4 TGTGCCAGCAGCCAGGACAGGGGTTTGGCCTACGAGCAGTACTTC CASSQDRGLAYEQYF
- - TRBJ2-6 TRBV19 TGTGCCAGTAGTACCGGGAAACAAGTTGCTGGGGCCAACGTCCTGACTTTC CASSTGKQVAGANVLTF
- TRBD1 TRBJ2-1 TRBV28 TGTGCCAGCAGTCCCGACAGGGTCGCCTACAATGAGCAGTTCTTC CASSPDRVAYNEQFF
- TRBD1 TRBJ1-3 TRBV29-1 TGCAGCGCCGGGACAGGGGGCATTGGAAACACCATATATTTT CSAGTGGIGNTIYF
- - TRBJ1-6 TRBV27 TGTGCCAGCAGCCCCCTTATCGCCCCCCAGGGACCCCTCCACTTT CASSPLIAPQGPLHF
- - TRBJ1-5 TRBV3-1/TRBV3-2 TGTGCCAGCAGCCAAATCAGGGGTCGTCAGCCCCAGCATTTT CASSQIRGRQPQHF
- - TRBJ1-2 TRBV7-3 TGTGCCAGCAGCGGACAGATAAAAGCTAACTATGGCTACACCTTC CASSGQIKANYGYTF
- - TRBJ1-4 TRBV11-3 TGTGCCAGCACCGTCCGGAGAACTAATGAAAAACTGTTTTTT CASTVRRTNEKLFF
- TRBD1 TRBJ2-7 TRBV6-4 TGTGCCAGCAGTGACTCATTCCGGACAGGGATGTACGAGCAGTACTTC CASSDSFRTGMYEQYF
- - TRBJ1-4 TRBV2 TGTGCCAGCAGTACTTCCGCCCATGAAAAACTGTTTTTT CASSTSAHEKLFF
- TRBD1 TRBJ2-1 TRBV7-9 TGTGCCAGCAGCTTAGCAGGGGGCTATTACAATGAGCAGTTCTTC CASSLAGGYYNEQFF
once TRBD1 TRBJ1-2 TRBV6-2/TRBV6-3 TGTGCCAGCAGTTGGCCGGGACAGGATTTATATGGCTACACCTTC CASSWPGQDLYGYTF
- TRBD1 TRBJ1-1 TRBV19 TGTGCCAGTAGCGCCCCGACAGGGGTGGTCCTTAGCACTGAAGCTTTCTTT CASSAPTGVVLSTEAFF
- - TRBJ2-1 TRBV5-6 TGTGCCAGCAGCTCCGTCGACAGTCCTAATGAGCAGTTCTTC CASSSVDSPNEQFF
- - TRBJ2-3 TRBV9 TGTGCCAGCAGCCCCCGTCGAGGCAGCACAGATACGCAGTATTTT CASSPRRGSTDTQYF
- - TRBJ1-2 TRBV21-1 TGTGCCAGCAGCAATGGAGCCCGGGACAACAAAACGAATGGCTACACCTTC CASSNGARDNKTNGYTF
- - TRBJ2-5 TRBV11-3 TGTGCCAGCAGCTCCCTTTCCAGGGGGGAAGAGACCCAGTACTTC CASSSLSRGEETQYF
- - TRBJ1-4 TRBV12-3/TRBV12-4 TGTGCCAGCAGACGTAGTAATGAAAAACTGTTTTTT CASRRSNEKLFF
- - TRBJ1-2 TRBV6-2/TRBV6-3 TGTGCCAGCAGTTCCCCGCGTTCGCCGGGGAGAGGGATCGGCTACACCTTC CASSSPRSPGRGIGYTF
- - TRBJ2-3 TRBV7-2 TGTGCCAGCAGCTTAGAGGGATATGGGGGGGGCGCTAGCACAGATACGCAGTATTTT CASSLEGYGGGASTDTQYF
- - TRBJ2-7 TRBV5-1 TGCGCCAGCAGCTTGGACAAGGACGGGACCTACGAGCAGTACTTC CASSLDKDGTYEQYF
- - TRBJ1-2 TRBV5-1 TGCGCCAGCAGCTATCAGACAAGAGCTAACTATGGCTACACCTTC CASSYQTRANYGYTF
- - TRBJ2-3 TRBV19 TGTGCCAGTAGGACAACGGGGGGCACAGATACGCAGTATTTT CASRTTGGTDTQYF
- - TRBJ1-1 TRBV30 TGTGCCTGGGGGCCCTACCCAGGTACTGAAGCTTTCTTT CAWGPYPGTEAFF
- TRBD1 TRBJ1-1 TRBV29-1 TGCAGCGTATTGGACAGGGTGTTGGGAAACACTGAAGCTTTCTTT CSVLDRVLGNTEAFF
- TRBD1 TRBJ1-1 TRBV9 TGTGCCAGCAGCGTACAAACAGGGGGCACTGAAGCTTTCTTT CASSVQTGGTEAFF
few - TRBJ1-1 TRBV29-1 TGCAGCGTTACCAAGGGGGTAACTTTCTTT CSVTKGVTFF
- TRBD1 TRBJ2-7 TRBV6-1 TGTGCCAGCAGTGAACTCACAGGGGGCTTGAGGGAGCAGTACTTC CASSELTGGLREQYF
- - TRBJ1-1 TRBV19 TGTGCCAGTAGCTTAATAAACACTGAAGCTTTCTTT CASSLINTEAFF
- TRBD1 TRBJ2-1 TRBV7-9 TGTGCCAGCAGCTTAGTTGGACAGGGGGTCTACAATGAGCAGTTCTTC CASSLVGQGVYNEQFF
- - TRBJ1-2 TRBV13 TGTGCCAGCAGCGGAAGGGGCCATGGGGGCTACACCTTC CASSGRGHGGYTF
- TRBD1 TRBJ1-2 TRBV30 TGTGCCTGGAGTGTCCAGGGGGCCTATGGCTACACCTTC CAWSVQGAYGYTF
- - TRBJ2-3 TRBV7-6 TGTGCCAGCAGCTTAGAGTCCCCGACAGGCACTAGCACAGATACGCAGTATTTT CASSLESPTGTSTDTQYF
- TRBD1 TRBJ2-5 TRBV5-4 TGTGCCAGCAGCGCCGCGACAGGGGGCGATGAGACCCAGTACTTC CASSAATGGDETQYF
once TRBD1 TRBJ2-2 TRBV7-9 TGTGCCAGCAGCTTCAGGACAGGGCCGACCGGGGAGCTGTTTTTT CASSFRTGPTGELFF
- TRBD2 TRBJ2-5 TRBV5-1 TGCGCCAGCAGCTTGGGCGGGGGGGCTCTGGAGACCCAGTACTTC CASSLGGGALETQYF
- TRBD1 TRBJ1-1 TRBV29-1 TGCAGCGTTGAAGGACAGGGGGGGAACACTGAAGCTTTCTTT CSVEGQGGNTEAFF
- - TRBJ1-2 TRBV18 TGTGCCAGCTCACCAGTTAAGGACAGCGCTAACTATGGCTACACCTTC CASSPVKDSANYGYTF